Below are 29 T cell receptor beta chains sequenced from a single sample in a study of T cells after yellow fever vaccination (dated by TCRdb to about 2019). The sample's treatment or condition label, in plain terms: live attenuated yellow fever vaccine strain. Library construction relied on 5' RACE. Sequencer: Illumina NovaSeq 6000. The public reads were reanalyzed by TCRdb: fastp trimming at Q25, MiXCR alignment, in-frame beta chains only. Each record represents a unique CDR3 protein, reported with the most common genes and DNA among its rows. The sample records 340,000 or so distinct CDR3 sequences, around 12% of which are singletons. About 3% of the sample lies in the top ten. Here the sequenced sample was CD4+ T cells sorted from PBMCs, taken 15 days after the yellow fever booster vaccination. The receptors shown here come from a man between 18 and 35 years old who received the YFV17D yellow fever vaccine.

This clonotype has a handful of counts. The rearrangement links TRBV4-3 to TRBJ2-6; the D is unclear. The CDR3 consists of 20 residues. Trimming removed 1 base at V and 0 bases at J, with 19 bases between. Germline values: CDR1 LGHNA, CDR2 YSLEER. The CDR3 coding sequence is TGCGCCAGCAGCCAAGGAACGGGCGTCACGGGTCTCTCTGGGGCCAACGTCCTGACTTTC. It specifies CASSQGTGVTGLSGANVLTF.

This chain joins TRBV12-3 or TRBV12-4 and TRBJ1-3; TRBD1 is a possible D gene (6 bases). V was pared by 5 bases and J by 4 bases, with 15 bases between. This CDR3 is 15 amino acids long. The CDR3 DNA sequence: TGTGCCAGCAGTCCGACCACAGGGTACGGAAACACCATATATTTT. Amino acid sequence: CASSPTTGYGNTIYF.

This chain links TRBV29-1 with TRBJ2-3, with a weak D call TRBD1 (6 bases). The CDR3 consists of 13 residues. Germline CDR1 and CDR2: SQVTM and ANQGSEA. V lost 0 bases, J lost 7 bases, and 11 bases lay in between. CDR3 in DNA: TGCAGCGTTGAAGACCCACAGGGTAATACGCAGTATTTT. Translated: CSVEDPQGNTQYF.

DNA for the CDR3: TGTGCCAGCAGGGGCCTAAGCGCGGGAAAGCAGTTCTTC. Protein sequence: CASRGLSAGKQFF. The chain carries TRBV7-8 and TRBJ2-1; the D gene is possibly TRBD2 (6 bases). The ends were cut back, 6 bases at V and 11 bases at J, with 17 bases in the middle. Looked up from germline, CDR1 is SGHVS and CDR2 is FQNEAQ. This CDR3 region has 13 residues.

The chain has TRBV7-8 and TRBJ2-3; 7 bases map to TRBD1. CDR3 length equals 16 residues. Trimming took 7 bases from V and 3 from J; bases not matched to a gene: 13. Looked up from germline, CDR1 is SGHVS and CDR2 is FQNEAQ. The CDR3 region has the DNA TGTGCCAGCACCTCAGTGGAGGCCAGGGGGACAGATACGCAGTATTTT. Amino acid sequence: CASTSVEARGTDTQYF.

The V gene is TRBV24-1, the J gene TRBJ2-3; D perhaps matches TRBD1 (5 bases). V lost 5 bases, J lost 2 bases, and 10 bases lay in between. CDR1 and CDR2 from the germline V gene are KGHDR and SFDVKD. The CDR3 spans 14 residues. CDR3 sequence (DNA): TGTGCCACCAGTGTTAAGGGGCCCACAGATACGCAGTATTTT. This encodes CATSVKGPTDTQYF.

The V gene is TRBV7-9, the J gene TRBJ2-7, with D unresolved. The germline V gene has CDR1 SEHNR and CDR2 FQNEAQ (reference sequence). V gave up 4 bases and J gave up 2 bases, with 12 bases separating them. The CDR3 contains 14 residues. In DNA form, the CDR3 reads TGTGCCAGCAGCTCCACGGGTATCACCTACGAGCAGTACTTC. Translation: CASSSTGITYEQYF.

This clonotype was observed at least ten times. V usage is TRBV10-3 and J usage is TRBJ1-5; D is uncertain. The length of the CDR3 is 12 residues. The germline V and J ends were trimmed by 5 bases and 7 bases, with 9 bases remaining between them. CDR1 and CDR2 from the germline V gene are ENHRY and SYGVKD. The CDR3 nucleotides read TGTGCCATCAGTCCCCCGGGGCAGCCCCAGCATTTT. This gives the protein CAISPPGQPQHF.

This sequence joins TRBV7-9 and TRBJ2-1, with 8 bases identical to TRBD2. The CDR3 runs to 12 residues. Germline CDR1 SEHNR, CDR2 FQNEAQ (reference sequence). The V and J ends lost 5 bases and 15 bases, in that order; junction bases with no gene match: 9. CDR3 nucleotides: TGTGCCAGCAGCCCCGGGGGGGCTGATTCGTTCTTC. It translates to CASSPGGADSFF.

This clonotype was detected a few times. The V and J genes are TRBV7-3 and TRBJ2-1; tentative D call: TRBD2 (5 bases). This CDR3 region has 16 residues. Per germline, CDR1 SGHTA and CDR2 FQGTGA. Trimming stripped 8 bases from V and 4 bases from J, with 21 bases between. The CDR3 sequence is CASDAHNRGEYNEQFF. In DNA form, the CDR3 reads TGTGCCAGCGATGCCCACAACCGGGGAGAATACAATGAGCAGTTCTTC.

This clonotype came up a few times. This chain connects TRBV20-1 to TRBJ2-7; TRBD2 matches 8 bases. Germline V gives CDR1 DFQATT, CDR2 SNEGSKA (reference sequence). V lost 0 bases and J lost 1; bases outside the gene matches: 5. The CDR3 has 15 residues. The CDR3 reads CSARDPGGASYEQYF. The CDR3 nucleotides are TGCAGTGCTAGAGATCCGGGGGGGGCATCCTACGAGCAGTACTTC.

The V call is TRBV5-8, the J call TRBJ1-4; 10 nucleotides line up with TRBD1. Germline values: CDR1 SGHTS, CDR2 YDEGEE. The CDR3 length is 15 residues. After removal of 0 bases from V and 6 bases from J, the junction contained 2 bases not matched to a gene. The CDR3: CASSLGQGADEKLFF. CDR3 DNA sequence: TGTGCCAGCAGCTTGGGACAGGGGGCCGATGAAAAACTGTTTTTT.

As for this clonotype: The junction shows a germline mismatch at one end, possibly a read error. The chain links TRBV20-1 to TRBJ2-4, with D possibly matching TRBD1 (6 bases). The CDR3 is 12 residues long. CDR1 is DFQATT and CDR2 is SNEGSKA in the germline V gene (reference sequence). The CDR3 loop is CRARAQGNIQYF. CDR3 bases: TGCAGAGCTAGAGCACAGGGTAACATTCAGTACTTC.

This clonotype was picked up a small number of times. The chain carries TRBV5-1 and TRBJ1-1; no definite D call. V lost 6 bases, J lost 1 base, and 13 bases lay in between. The germline V gene encodes CDR1 SGHRS and CDR2 YFSETQ. The CDR3 has 14 amino acids. The CDR3 region is CASNQNTQNTEAFF. As DNA, the CDR3 is TGCGCCAGCAACCAAAATACACAGAACACTGAAGCTTTCTTT.

CDR3 in amino acids: CSLKLGGIDTQYF. The CDR3 bases are TGCAGTCTAAAGTTAGGGGGGATAGATACGCAGTATTTT. The chain carries TRBV20-1 and TRBJ2-3, with D perhaps given as TRBD1 or TRBD2 (6 bases each). Germline assignment: CDR1 DFQATT and CDR2 SNEGSKA (reference sequence). Trimming pared 8 bases from V and 5 bases from J, leaving 17 bases between. The CDR3 runs 13 residues.

This clonotype appeared many times. The chain recombines TRBV29-1 with TRBJ2-7; D tentatively fits TRBD1 or TRBD2 (5 bases each). Looked up from germline, CDR1 is SQVTM and CDR2 is ANQGSEA. This CDR3 contains 12 residues. Trimming took off 4 bases at V and 5 bases at J, with 12 bases between the two ends. This chain's CDR3 is CSVGWRGDEQYF. The CDR3 bases are TGCAGCGTTGGCTGGCGAGGGGACGAGCAGTACTTC.

This clonotype has a handful of counts. CDR3 DNA sequence: TGTGCCAGCAGCCCCACAGAGACCCGCCCGGAGCAGTACTTC. Protein product: CASSPTETRPEQYF. This chain joins TRBV7-8 and TRBJ2-7; no firm D call. Trimming pared 5 bases from V and 7 bases from J, leaving 18 bases between. Looked up from germline, CDR1 is SGHVS and CDR2 is FQNEAQ. The length of the CDR3 is 14 residues.

This clonotype was counted many times. The V call is TRBV5-6, the J call TRBJ2-7; 8 bases align to TRBD2. Per germline, CDR1 SGHDT and CDR2 YYEEEE. CDR3 length: 16 residues. V trimming: 1 base; J trimming: 2 bases; junction bases outside the gene matches: 8. The CDR3 here is CASSLLAGGSPYEQYV. In nucleotides, the CDR3 is TGTGCCAGCAGCTTGCTGGCGGGGGGTTCCCCCTACGAGCAGTACGTC.

This clonotype was counted only a few times. This chain links TRBV20-1 with TRBJ2-3; the D gene could be TRBD1 or TRBD2 (6 bases each). Between the trimmed V and J ends, which lost 0 bases and 6 bases, there was a span of 16 bases. CDR3 length: 15 amino acids. Germline assignment: CDR1 DFQATT and CDR2 SNEGSKA (reference sequence). This chain's CDR3 is CSARDLVGGLDTQYF. CDR3 coding DNA: TGCAGTGCTAGAGACCTAGTAGGGGGGCTTGATACGCAGTATTTT.

This chain links TRBV19 with TRBJ1-1; TRBD1 is a possible D gene (5 bases). Trimming pared 4 bases from V and 5 bases from J, leaving 11 bases between. The CDR3 extends over 13 amino acids. CDR1 is LNHDA, CDR2 SQIVND, per germline (reference sequence). CDR3 residues: CASSSRERTEAFF. The DNA of the CDR3 is TGTGCCAGTAGTAGCAGGGAGAGAACTGAAGCTTTCTTT. The full variable domain, in which reference TRBV19 and TRBJ1-1 provide the parts outside the CDR3, is DGGITQSPKYLFRKEGQNVTLSCEQNLNHDAMYWYRQDPGQGLRLIYYSQIVNDFQKGDIAEGYSVSREKKESFPLTVTSAQKNPTAFYLCASSSRERTEAFFGQGTRLTVV.

The chain recombines TRBV7-2 with TRBJ1-5; possibly TRBD1 for D (5 bases). The V and J ends lost 3 bases and 4 bases respectively, with 10 bases between them. The CDR3 extends over 14 amino acids. Germline lookup yields CDR1 SGHTA and CDR2 FQGNSA. CDR3: CASSLIPGNQPQHF. In nucleotides, the CDR3 is TGTGCCAGCAGCTTGATCCCAGGGAATCAGCCCCAGCATTTT.

V usage is TRBV27 and J usage is TRBJ2-2; TRBD1 might be the D (5 bases). The CDR3 contains 15 residues. V lost 4 bases and J 9 bases, leaving 18 bases between the germline ends. CDR1 and CDR2 (germline): MNHEY, SMNVEV (reference sequence). The CDR3 DNA sequence: TGTGCCAGCAGTTATTCAGGGTTGAGGAACCGGGAGCTGTTTTTT. It codes for CASSYSGLRNRELFF.

In this sample, this clonotype turned up a few times. The V call is TRBV6-5, the J call TRBJ2-1, with a possible D match to TRBD2 (5 bases). There are 13 residues in the CDR3. V lost 6 bases and J lost 5, with 11 bases in between. Germline V gene lookup returns CDR1 MNHEY and CDR2 SVGAGI. CDR3 DNA: TGTGCCAGCAGCCCTCCGGGGAACAATGAGCAGTTCTTC. Protein: CASSPPGNNEQFF.

In its sample, this clonotype was seen a few times. V is TRBV20-1 and J is TRBJ1-4; tentatively, D is TRBD1 (5 bases). V was pared by 2 bases and J by 5 bases, with 9 bases between. Germline V CDR1 and CDR2: DFQATT, SNEGSKA (reference sequence). This CDR3 has 13 residues. The CDR3 here is CSARLGGNEKLFF. CDR3 nucleotides: TGCAGTGCTAGACTCGGGGGAAATGAAAAACTGTTTTTT.

The DNA for the CDR3 is TGTGCCAGCTCACCCGCTCTAAGGGGCGAGCAGTTCTTC. This codes for CASSPALRGEQFF. The V and J genes are TRBV18 and TRBJ2-1, with a tentative D call TRBD1 (5 bases). Germline V gene data show CDR1 as KGHSH and CDR2 as LQKENI. V shed 3 bases and J shed 10 bases, with 13 bases lying between them. This CDR3 contains 13 residues. The full variable domain, completed using reference TRBV18 and TRBJ2-1, is NAGVMQNPRHLVRRRGQEARLRCSPMKGHSHVYWYRQLPEEGLKFMVYLQKENIIDESGMPKERFSAEFPKEGPSILRIQQVVRGDSAAYFCASSPALRGEQFFGPGTRLTVL.

This clonotype was seen at least ten times. V gene TRBV7-7 combines with J gene TRBJ2-5; D is unclear. Trimming removed 1 base at V and 2 bases at J, with 8 bases between. Germline CDR1 is SSHAT and CDR2 is FNYEAQ (reference sequence). The CDR3 loop spans 14 amino acids. DNA for the CDR3: TGTGCCAGCAGCTTAGGGGGAAGACAAGAGACCCAGTACTTC. Protein sequence: CASSLGGRQETQYF.

This clonotype was observed at least ten times. The gene calls are TRBV7-9 and TRBJ2-5, with 10 positions matching TRBD2. The V gene end was trimmed by 7 bases and the J gene end by 1 base; junction bases not matched to a gene: 3. The germline gives CDR1 SEHNR, CDR2 FQNEAQ (reference sequence). CDR3 length: 14 amino acids. The CDR3 region is CASNPSGGQETQYF. Here the CDR3 DNA reads TGTGCCAGCAACCCTAGCGGGGGCCAAGAGACCCAGTACTTC.

This clonotype was seen a few times. V usage is TRBV12-5 and J usage is TRBJ2-5, with D possibly being TRBD1 (6 bases). Germline-derived CDR1 and CDR2 are LGHNT and FRNRAP. CDR3 length: 12 amino acids. V was trimmed by 6 bases and J by 6 bases, leaving 11 bases between them. The CDR3, as DNA: TGTGCTAGTGGGTGGGGGCAGAAGACCCAGTACTTC. This codes for CASGWGQKTQYF.

This clonotype showed up just a few times. The V gene is TRBV11-1, the J gene TRBJ2-1; D is uncertain. This CDR3 has 11 amino acids. Trimming removed 4 bases from V and 15 bases from J, with 13 bases in between. CDR1 and CDR2 from the germline V gene are SGHAT and FQDESV (reference sequence). The CDR3 region has the DNA TGTGCCAGCAGCTCGTGGACCAGAGTGTTCTTC. It codes for CASSSWTRVFF.